These 5 T cell receptor beta chains originate from one sample sequenced in a study of blood T cell repertoires in COVID-19. Sequenced by immunoSEQ multiplex PCR; TCRdb stores in-frame clones only, minus some. Among about 200,000 clones listed, 65% to 90% were seen once. The sequenced material came from peripheral blood. These receptors were collected from a human donor in a cohort sampled during active COVID-19.

Worth noting for this clone: The same CDR3 also results from other DNA sequences found in this sample. The gene calls are TRBV2 and TRBJ1-3; a weak D match, TRBD1 (5 bases). V lost 3 bases and J lost 7, with 13 bases in between. The CDR3 extends over 14 amino acids. Per the germline V gene, CDR1 is SNHLY and CDR2 is FYNNEI. CDR3 in DNA: TGTGCCAGCAGTGAGGGGGGGGAAGGGAACACCATATATTTT. This gives the protein CASSEGGEGNTIYF.

This clone was observed a handful of times. The chain recombines TRBV24-1 with TRBJ1-3; D is perhaps TRBD1 (5 bases). The CDR3 runs 15 residues. Germline CDR1 is KGHDR and CDR2 is SFDVKD. V lost 3 bases, J lost 1 base, and 9 bases lay in between. As DNA, the CDR3 is TGTGCCACCAGTGATCCAAGACAGTCTGGAAACACCATATATTTT. Protein sequence: CATSDPRQSGNTIYF.

The rearrangement links TRBV28 to TRBJ2-1, with 8 nucleotides matching TRBD1. CDR1 is MDHEN, CDR2 SYDVKM, per germline. The CDR3 is 15 residues long. V shed 3 bases and J 7 bases; nucleotides not matched to a gene: 8. CDR3 loop: CASSFGQGAGNEQFF. The CDR3 coding sequence is TGTGCCAGCAGTTTTGGGCAGGGGGCTGGGAATGAGCAGTTCTTC.

The chain uses TRBV27 and TRBJ1-4, with D possibly being TRBD1 (5 bases). The CDR3 covers 15 residues. Deletions cut 6 bases from V and 2 bases from J, with 13 bases between. CDR1 is MNHEY and CDR2 is SMNVEV in the germline V gene (reference sequence). CDR3 sequence (DNA): TGTGCCAGCAGATATAAGGGGTTGACTAATGAAAAACTGTTTTTT. Amino acids: CASRYKGLTNEKLFF.

The sample holds one count of this clone. The V gene is TRBV2, the J gene TRBJ2-3; 12 bases match TRBD2. This CDR3 contains 19 residues. Germline V gene sequence: CDR1 SNHLY, CDR2 FYNNEI. The ends lost 2 bases at V and 3 bases at J; junction bases unmatched: 12. CDR3 in amino acids: CASSESQLAGGGGTDTQYF. CDR3 in DNA: TGTGCCAGCAGTGAAAGCCAACTAGCGGGAGGCGGGGGGACAGATACGCAGTATTTT. Complete variable domain (other parts from reference TRBV2 and TRBJ2-3): EPEVTQTPSHQVTQMGQEVILRCVPISNHLYFYWYRQILGQKVEFLVSFYNNEISEKSEIFDDQFSVERPDGSNFTLKIRSTKLEDSAMYFCASSESQLAGGGGTDTQYFGPGTRLTVL.